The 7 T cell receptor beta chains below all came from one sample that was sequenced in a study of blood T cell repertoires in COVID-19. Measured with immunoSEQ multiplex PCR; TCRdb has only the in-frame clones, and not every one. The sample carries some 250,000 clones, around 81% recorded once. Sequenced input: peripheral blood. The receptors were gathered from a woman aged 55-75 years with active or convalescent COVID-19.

The CDR3 spells CASSEIPYIRTTKNIQYF. The CDR3 DNA is TGTGCCAGCAGTGAAATACCATATATAAGGACAACCAAAAACATTCAGTACTTC. This rearrangement joins TRBV2 to TRBJ2-4; D perhaps matches TRBD1 (5 bases). Per the germline V gene, CDR1 is SNHLY and CDR2 is FYNNEI. The V and J ends lost 2 bases and 2 bases respectively, with 19 bases between them. This CDR3 has 18 residues.

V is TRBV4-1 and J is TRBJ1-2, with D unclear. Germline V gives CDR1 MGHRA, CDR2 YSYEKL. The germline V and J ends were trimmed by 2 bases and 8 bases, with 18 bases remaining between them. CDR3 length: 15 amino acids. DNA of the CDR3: TGCGCCAGCAGCCAATTGGGAGGGCTTCCCTACGGCTACACCTTC. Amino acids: CASSQLGGLPYGYTF.

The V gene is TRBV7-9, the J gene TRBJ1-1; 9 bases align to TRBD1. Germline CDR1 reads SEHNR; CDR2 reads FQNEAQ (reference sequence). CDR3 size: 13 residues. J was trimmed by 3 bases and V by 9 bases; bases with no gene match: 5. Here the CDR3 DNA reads TGTGCCAGTTTACAGGGGGCCTACACTGAAGCTTTCTTT. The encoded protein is CASLQGAYTEAFF.

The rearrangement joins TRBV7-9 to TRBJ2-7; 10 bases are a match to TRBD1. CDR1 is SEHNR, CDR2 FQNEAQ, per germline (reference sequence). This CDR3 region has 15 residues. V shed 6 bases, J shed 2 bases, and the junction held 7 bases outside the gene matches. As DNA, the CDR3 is TGTGCCAGCAGGGCCGGGACAGGGGCGCCCTACGAGCAGTACTTC. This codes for CASRAGTGAPYEQYF.

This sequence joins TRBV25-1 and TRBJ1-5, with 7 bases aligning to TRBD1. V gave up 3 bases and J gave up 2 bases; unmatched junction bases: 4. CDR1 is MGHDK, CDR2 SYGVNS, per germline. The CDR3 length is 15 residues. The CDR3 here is CASSEAGGGNQPQHF. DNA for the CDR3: TGTGCCAGCAGTGAGGCAGGGGGTGGCAATCAGCCCCAGCATTTT.

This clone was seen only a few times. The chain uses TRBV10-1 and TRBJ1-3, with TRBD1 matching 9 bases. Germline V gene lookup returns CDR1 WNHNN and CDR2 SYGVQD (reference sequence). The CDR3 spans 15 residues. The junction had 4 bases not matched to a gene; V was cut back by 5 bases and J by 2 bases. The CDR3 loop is CASSPRTGAGNTIYF. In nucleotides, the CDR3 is TGCGCCAGCAGTCCCCGGACAGGGGCTGGAAACACCATATATTTT.

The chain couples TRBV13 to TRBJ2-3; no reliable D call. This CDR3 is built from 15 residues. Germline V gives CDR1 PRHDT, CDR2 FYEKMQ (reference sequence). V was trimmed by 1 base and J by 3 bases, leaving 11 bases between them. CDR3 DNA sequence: TGTGCCAGCAGCTTAGAATCCCGCGAGACAGATACGCAGTATTTT. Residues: CASSLESRETDTQYF.